The 7 T cell receptor beta chains below were found in one sample sequenced in a study of untreated major depressive disorder. Study conclusions and caveats: CD4+ T cells from depressed patients used TRBV05-01 (Vbeta 5.1) more often than controls.

For these TCRs, the target antigens are not known. Generated by immunoSEQ multiplex PCR, the TCRdb table keeps only in-frame clones and is missing some. This sample carries 10,000 to 15,000 clones, about nine tenths of them seen once, and the ten largest clones take 1.7%. Sequences were obtained from CD4+ T cells from PBMCs. Every receptor here comes from a woman aged 25 to 39 with major depressive disorder.

The genes are TRBV5-1 and TRBJ1-4; 7 nucleotides agree with TRBD1. This CDR3 contains 16 residues. Germline CDR1 SGHRS, CDR2 YFSETQ. After removal of 0 bases from V and 7 bases from J, the junction contained 9 bases not matched to a gene. The CDR3 is CASSLAIQGYPEKLFF. The CDR3 DNA is TGCGCCAGCAGCTTGGCTATACAGGGGTACCCTGAAAAACTGTTTTTT. Together with reference TRBV5-1 and TRBJ1-4, the CDR3 gives the full variable domain: KAGVTQTPRYLIKTRGQQVTLSCSPISGHRSVSWYQQTPGQGLQFLFEYFSETQRNKGNFPGRFSGRQFSNSRSEMNVSTLELGDSALYLCASSLAIQGYPEKLFFGSGTQLSVL.

This clone appeared a single time. The genes are TRBV28 and TRBJ1-1; D remains ambiguous. The CDR3 covers 15 residues. Trimming left V 5 bases short and J 4 bases short, with 17 bases between. From germline, CDR1 is MDHEN and CDR2 SYDVKM. The CDR3 DNA sequence: TGTGCCAGCAGTCTATCGGGCCCATCAGGCACTGAAGCTTTCTTT. Amino acids: CASSLSGPSGTEAFF.

The rearrangement joins TRBV5-1 to TRBJ2-2, with D perhaps given as TRBD1 or TRBD2 (5 bases each). The CDR3 has 16 residues. Germline-derived CDR1 and CDR2 are SGHRS and YFSETQ. V gave up 4 bases and J gave up 5 bases, with 18 bases separating them. This CDR3 reads CASSPRHLGETGELFF. As DNA, the CDR3 is TGCGCCAGCAGCCCCCGACACCTGGGGGAAACCGGGGAGCTGTTTTTT.

The chain is built from TRBV7-9 and TRBJ1-2, with D uncertain. CDR3 length: 13 residues. With 5 bases removed from V and 0 bases from J, the gap between germline ends came to 7 bases. The V gene's germline CDR1 is SEHNR and CDR2 FQNEAQ (reference sequence). The CDR3 protein is CASSQNTNYGYTF. The CDR3 DNA is TGTGCCAGCAGCCAGAACACTAACTATGGCTACACCTTC.

The chain has TRBV5-1 and TRBJ2-6; 8 bases agree with TRBD2. CDR1 is SGHRS, CDR2 YFSETQ, per germline. The CDR3 consists of 16 residues. The V gene end was trimmed by 4 bases and the J gene end by 1 base; junction bases not matched to a gene: 4. CDR3 sequence: CASSREGVSGANVLTF. The CDR3 coding sequence is TGCGCCAGCAGCCGGGAGGGCGTATCTGGGGCCAACGTCCTGACTTTC. The variable domain in full, with the rest retrieved from reference TRBV5-1 and TRBJ2-6, is KAGVTQTPRYLIKTRGQQVTLSCSPISGHRSVSWYQQTPGQGLQFLFEYFSETQRNKGNFPGRFSGRQFSNSRSEMNVSTLELGDSALYLCASSREGVSGANVLTFGAGSRLTVL.

This clone is a singleton in its sample. The rearrangement uses TRBV7-2 and TRBJ1-2; 12 positions agree with TRBD1. The CDR3 covers 17 residues. V lost 3 bases to trimming and J lost 3 bases; unmatched junction nucleotides: 8. CDR1 and CDR2 (germline): SGHTA, FQGNSA. CDR3 protein: CASSLRDRGQVYYGYTF. CDR3 nucleotide sequence: TGTGCCAGCAGCTTGAGGGACAGGGGGCAAGTTTACTATGGCTACACCTTC.

The CDR3 DNA reads TGTGCCAGCAGCCTAGCGGGAGGGACCGGGGAGCTGTTTTTT. This translates into CASSLAGGTGELFF. The V gene is TRBV5-4, the J gene TRBJ2-2, with 12 bases fitting TRBD2. The trim removed 4 bases at V and 5 bases at J, leaving 0 bases unmatched. This CDR3 region has 14 residues. Germline V CDR1 and CDR2: SGHNT, YYREEE (reference sequence). The full variable domain, in which reference TRBV5-4 and TRBJ2-2 provide the parts outside the CDR3, is ETGVTQSPTHLIKTRGQQVTLRCSSQSGHNTVSWYQQALGQGPQFIFQYYREEENGRGNFPPRFSGLQFPNYSSELNVNALELDDSALYLCASSLAGGTGELFFGEGSRLTVL.